This T cell receptor (beta chain) was identified during a study of T cells in Graves' hyperthyroidism and ophthalmopathy. Whole-study findings and limits: Progression to ophthalmopathy was predicted a median of about six months early. Through a model of 13 V-J features, ophthalmopathy was separated from stable hyperthyroidism.

Germline V CDR1 and CDR2: SGHVS, FQNEAQ. V gave up 5 bases and J gave up 2 bases; unmatched junction bases: 3. The CDR3 is 15 amino acids. Researchers amplified the TCR beta CDR3 regions from RNA transcripts. The HTBI primer set served for first-round RT-PCR of the TCR CDR3. Each CDR3 protein gets one entry after TCRdb re-called the multiplex PCR reads with MiXCR. Of under 400,000 distinct CDR3 sequences in the sample, approximately 16% were seen once. This clonotype was recorded many times. Its antigen remains unidentified. In making diagnoses, clinical symptoms, serum thyroxine and TRAb, thyroid ultrasound and orbital computed tomography were all used.

The chain uses TRBV7-8 and TRBJ2-1; 10 nucleotides line up with TRBD1. The sequence came from a woman aged 55-69 years with Graves' ophthalmopathy. What was sequenced was blood. This chain's CDR3 is CASSADRGAYNEQFF. The CDR3, as DNA: TGTGCCAGCAGCGCGGACAGGGGGGCCTACAATGAGCAGTTCTTC. Together with reference TRBV7-8 and TRBJ2-1, the CDR3 gives the full variable domain: GAGVSQSPRYKVAKRGQDVALRCDPISGHVSLFWYQQALGQGPEFLTYFQNEAQLDKSGLPSDRFFAERPEGSVSTLKIQRTQQEDSAVYLCASSADRGAYNEQFFGPGTRLTVL.